The next 5 T cell receptor beta chains were all read from a single sample in a study of cytomegalovirus exposure and HLA in healthy donors (TCRdb year 2017). The library was built by means of the immunoSEQ multiplex PCR assay. The table comes from immuneACCESS by way of TCRdb, which keeps in-frame sequences with V and J called. Part of the clones is missing from these tables; in studies checked, under half for an unresolved V gene and the rest for unknown reasons. This sample lists 110,000 to 150,000 clones; approximately 94% were detected once. The ten biggest clones cover about 2% of the sample. The sequenced material came from PBMCs. Every receptor here comes from a young man in good health and CMV-seropositive.

The chain employs TRBV5-1 and TRBJ2-7, with a tentative D call TRBD1 (6 bases). V gave up 4 bases and J gave up 3 bases, with 11 bases separating them. From germline, CDR1 is SGHRS and CDR2 YFSETQ. The CDR3 is 13 amino acids. This chain's CDR3 is CASSVGAGYEQYF. Written as DNA, the CDR3 is TGCGCCAGCAGCGTGGGGGCGGGCTACGAGCAGTACTTC.

This rearrangement joins TRBV5-4 to TRBJ1-6; 10 positions agree with TRBD1. The CDR3 totals 16 residues. The V gene's germline CDR1 is SGHNT and CDR2 YYREEE (reference sequence). V was clipped by 4 bases and J by 4 bases; unmatched bases: 5. The CDR3 is CASSLDRGRYNSPLHF. The CDR3 bases are TGTGCCAGCAGCCTGGACAGGGGGAGATATAATTCACCCCTCCACTTT.

The J gene is TRBJ2-7, the V gene TRBV19; D perhaps matches TRBD2 (6 bases). The germline V gene has CDR1 LNHDA and CDR2 SQIVND (reference sequence). The CDR3 extends over 14 amino acids. Trimming removed 3 bases at V and 4 bases at J, with 13 bases between. CDR3 nucleotides: TGTGCCAGTAGTATGGGGGAGGCCGTATACGAGCAGTACTTC. This codes for CASSMGEAVYEQYF.

The chain joins TRBV5-1 to TRBJ1-3; weak D call: TRBD1 (6 bases). This CDR3 is 13 amino acids long. Germline assignment: CDR1 SGHRS and CDR2 YFSETQ. V was trimmed by 5 bases and J by 6 bases, leaving 12 bases between them. In DNA form, the CDR3 reads TGCGCCAGCAGGGGGGCCAGCAAAAACACCATATATTTT. It translates to CASRGASKNTIYF.

This clone was counted a few times. V is TRBV15 and J is TRBJ2-7, with a possible D match to TRBD1 (5 bases). With 1 base removed from V and 7 bases from J, the gap between germline ends came to 20 bases. The CDR3 extends over 16 amino acids. The germline gives CDR1 LNHNV, CDR2 YYDKDF (reference sequence). This chain's CDR3 is CATSRGAVRLGAEQYF. CDR3 bases: TGTGCCACCAGCAGAGGGGCCGTTCGCCTTGGGGCGGAGCAGTACTTC.